This T cell receptor beta chain appears in the sequencing data of a study of technical replicates of blood from a few donors. V was clipped by 2 bases and J by 6 bases; unmatched bases: 7. This CDR3 contains 15 residues. Germline V CDR1 and CDR2: SGHTA, FQGTGA. Clones were sequenced by immunoSEQ multiplex PCR, and TCRdb holds only the in-frame ones, with some missing. This sample has about 74,000 clones, with over 75% found just once. The receptor was derived from a human donor in good health. The specimen was T cells isolated from PBMCs. The J gene is TRBJ2-1, the V gene TRBV7-3; 7 nucleotides agree with TRBD1. This CDR3 reads CASSLRGTVSNEQFF. In DNA, the CDR3 is TGTGCCAGCAGCTTACGAGGGACAGTATCCAATGAGCAGTTCTTC.